These T cell receptor beta chains were read from a single sample in a study of identical twins. TCRdb re-called the 5' RACE reads through MiXCR, storing one row per CDR3 protein. The data contain 400,000 to 550,000 distinct CDR3 sequences, 22% of them singletons. These data also formed part of another study, on T cells expressing NK-cell markers.

The sample taken for sequencing was CD4+ T cells sorted from blood. Source of these receptors: a woman younger than 30 in good health. The conserved cysteine and the conserved F or W are not part of the CDR3 here. A D gene is named only where the DNA matches it firmly.

v_gene	j_gene	d_gene	CDR3aa
TRBV6-5	TRBJ2-7	.	ASSCEGTEKVSYEQY
TRBV6-1	TRBJ1-2	.	ASIAGGAANYGYT
TRBV12-3/TRBV12-4	TRBJ2-5	.	ASSFMNKETQY
TRBV7-2	TRBJ2-1	.	ASSLALTRRNEQF
TRBV5-1	TRBJ2-1	.	ASSLGGSTYNEQF
TRBV20-1	TRBJ1-1	.	SATAGGTEAF
TRBV2	TRBJ2-1	.	ASSLSRAYNEQF
TRBV15	TRBJ2-1	.	ATSRGGAGPGNEQF
TRBV12-3/TRBV12-4	TRBJ2-7	.	APRDFPLEQY
TRBV20-1	TRBJ2-5	.	SATNREETQY
TRBV15	TRBJ2-3	.	ATSRDYNPPWKDTQY
TRBV5-5	TRBJ2-1	TRBD1	ASSWRTGSYNEQF
TRBV5-6	TRBJ2-1	.	ASSLVGYLIPSYNEQF
TRBV6-2/TRBV6-3	TRBJ2-2	TRBD1	ASSRRRTTGGGELF
TRBV5-1	TRBJ1-2	.	ASSPRGFQGRDGYT
TRBV20-1	TRBJ1-6	.	SARGGYNSPLH
TRBV5-1	TRBJ2-2	.	ASSPATNTGELF
TRBV4-3	TRBJ2-1	TRBD1	ASSQALGQGSDEQF
TRBV12-3/TRBV12-4	TRBJ2-1	.	ASTLGPYNEQF
TRBV18	TRBJ2-3	TRBD2	ASSVAGGSADTQY
TRBV6-1	TRBJ1-2	.	ASRPTGGFNYGYT
TRBV5-1	TRBJ2-2	.	ASSSGGTNTGELF
TRBV18	TRBJ1-1	.	ASSPRTDTTEAF
TRBV12-3/TRBV12-4	TRBJ1-2	.	ASRTLREGLRYT
TRBV7-9	TRBJ2-7	TRBD1	ASSLGGGTGGIEQY
TRBV6-6	TRBJ1-5	.	ASSYSTIQPQH
TRBV29-1	TRBJ2-5	.	SVASSDQETQY
TRBV12-3/TRBV12-4	TRBJ2-3	.	ASSLETRWY
TRBV20-1	TRBJ1-2	.	SANRAVGDGYT
TRBV25-1	TRBJ1-5	.	ASSDGSGSNQPQH
TRBV7-9	TRBJ2-2	TRBD2	ASSQGLAGGDGELF
TRBV11-2	TRBJ2-6	.	ASSLVRWVESGANVLT
TRBV5-1	TRBJ2-1	.	ASSLVTGDNEQF
TRBV2	TRBJ1-6	TRBD1	ASGTGTGGEKALH
TRBV12-3/TRBV12-4	TRBJ2-1	.	ASNSGPSYNEQF
TRBV20-1	TRBJ1-5	TRBD1	SAARRNRGLQPQH
TRBV5-1	TRBJ2-1	TRBD2	ASSFISGSSYNEQF
TRBV20-1	TRBJ2-5	TRBD2	SATGTSWQETQY
TRBV4-1	TRBJ1-6	.	ASSHPRGANSPLH
TRBV29-1	TRBJ2-3	.	SVENRATDTQY
TRBV9	TRBJ2-7	.	ASGASRYEQY
TRBV9	TRBJ1-1	.	ASSVGVGVQNTEAF
TRBV5-5	TRBJ2-3	.	ASRNRDWGLY
TRBV20-1	TRBJ1-1	.	SARLQFMNTEAF
TRBV7-9	TRBJ2-7	.	ASSTDSPYEQY
TRBV5-6	TRBJ1-1	.	ASSLLGRHRDTEAF
TRBV2	TRBJ2-1	.	ASSVGGQSYNEQF
TRBV7-9	TRBJ1-4	.	ASSPTSLEKLF
TRBV18	TRBJ2-1	TRBD1	ASSPRTGEDEQF
TRBV7-9	TRBJ2-7	.	ASSLTGPEQY
TRBV29-1	TRBJ1-1	.	SGDSTVTEAF
TRBV2	TRBJ2-3	TRBD2	ASGLAGDEDTQY
TRBV20-1	TRBJ1-1	.	SARQGINTEAF
TRBV20-1	TRBJ1-1	.	SATGDSGAF
TRBV5-1	TRBJ2-2	.	ASSVGHNTGELF
TRBV18	TRBJ2-7	TRBD1	ASSPGGTGGYEQY
TRBV20-1	TRBJ2-6	.	SAVGRSSSGANVLT
TRBV7-2	TRBJ2-5	.	ARLWETQY